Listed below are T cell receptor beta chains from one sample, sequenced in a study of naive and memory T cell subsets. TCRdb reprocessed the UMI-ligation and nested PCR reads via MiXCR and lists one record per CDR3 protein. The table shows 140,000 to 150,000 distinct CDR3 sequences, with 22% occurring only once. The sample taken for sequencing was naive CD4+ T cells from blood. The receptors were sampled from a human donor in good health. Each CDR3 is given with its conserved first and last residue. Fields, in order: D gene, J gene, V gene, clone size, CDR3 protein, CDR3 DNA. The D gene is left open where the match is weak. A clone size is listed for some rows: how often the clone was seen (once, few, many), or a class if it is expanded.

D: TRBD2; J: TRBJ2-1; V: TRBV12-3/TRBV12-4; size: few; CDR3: CASRLGLEGGGWQFF; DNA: TGTGCCAGCAGACTGGGACTAGAGGGGGGGGGATGGCAGTTCTTC
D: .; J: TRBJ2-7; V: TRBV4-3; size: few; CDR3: CASSQAWRVAYEQYF; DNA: TGCGCCAGCAGCCAAGCGTGGAGGGTGGCCTACGAGCAGTACTTC
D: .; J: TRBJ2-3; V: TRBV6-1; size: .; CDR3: CASSENNWDTQYF; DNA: TGTGCCAGCAGTGAAAATAATTGGGATACGCAGTATTTT
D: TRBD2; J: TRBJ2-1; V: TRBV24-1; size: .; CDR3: CATSDPGGTKPNEQFF; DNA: TGTGCCACCAGTGATCCGGGGGGTACCAAACCTAATGAGCAGTTCTTC
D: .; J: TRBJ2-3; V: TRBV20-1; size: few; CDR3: CSARRVPLSSTQYF; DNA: TGCAGTGCTAGGCGGGTCCCGTTAAGCTCTACGCAGTATTTT
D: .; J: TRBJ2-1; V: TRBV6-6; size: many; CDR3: CASKISAGRSYNEQFF; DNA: TGTGCCAGCAAGATTTCAGCGGGCCGCTCCTACAATGAGCAGTTCTTC
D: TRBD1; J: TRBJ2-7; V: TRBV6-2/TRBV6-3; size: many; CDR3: CASSTPGQTYEQYF; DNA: TGTGCCAGCAGTACTCCGGGACAGACCTACGAGCAGTACTTC
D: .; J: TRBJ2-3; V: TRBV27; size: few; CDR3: CASSLVGTTSTDTQYF; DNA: TGTGCCAGCAGTTTAGTAGGCACGACCAGCACAGATACGCAGTATTTT
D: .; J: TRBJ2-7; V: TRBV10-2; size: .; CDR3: CASAAWSYEQYF; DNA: TGCGCCAGCGCCGCCTGGAGTTACGAGCAGTACTTC
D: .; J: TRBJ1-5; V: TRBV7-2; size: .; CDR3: CASSFLGSNQPQHF; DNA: TGTGCCAGCAGCTTCCTCGGGAGTAATCAGCCCCAGCATTTT
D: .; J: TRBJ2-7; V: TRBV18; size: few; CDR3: CASSPLVAGLEYEQYF; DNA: TGTGCCAGCTCACCACTTGTGGCGGGGTTAGAGTACGAGCAGTACTTC
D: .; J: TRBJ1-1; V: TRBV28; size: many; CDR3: CASSYRATEAFF; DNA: TGTGCCAGCAGTTATAGGGCCACTGAAGCTTTCTTT
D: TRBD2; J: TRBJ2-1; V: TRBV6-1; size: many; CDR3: CASSGTSRSYNEQFF; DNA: TGTGCCAGCAGTGGGACTAGCCGCTCCTACAATGAGCAGTTCTTC
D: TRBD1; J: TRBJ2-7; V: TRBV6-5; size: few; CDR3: CASSRDSRWEQYF; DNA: TGTGCCAGCAGTCGGGACAGCCGGTGGGAGCAGTACTTC
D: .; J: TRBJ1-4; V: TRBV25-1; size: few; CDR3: CASSPKTGYNEKLFF; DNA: TGTGCCAGCAGTCCAAAGACAGGATACAATGAAAAACTGTTTTTT
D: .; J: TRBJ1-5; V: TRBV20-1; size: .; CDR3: CSAREPRSNQPQHF; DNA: TGCAGTGCTAGAGAGCCCCGCTCTAATCAGCCCCAGCATTTT